The rows below give T cell receptor beta chains drawn from one sample of a study of siplizumab effects on memory and regulatory T cells. Generated by immunoSEQ multiplex PCR, the TCRdb table keeps only in-frame clones and is missing some. This table holds about 69,000 clones, over 80% found once. Source material: Tregs sorted from blood. The receptors stem from a human donor in good health. The CDR3 runs from the conserved cysteine through the conserved F or W.

TRBV19,TRBJ2-7,CASSTRTSAVYEQYF
TRBV7-2,TRBJ2-7,CASSLVGTGQAYEQYF
TRBV7-9,TRBJ2-3,CASSLGGETTDTQYF
TRBV5-4,TRBJ2-1,CASSPGYNEQFF
TRBV19,TRBJ1-1,CASRRLWQANTEAFF
TRBV6-6,TRBJ1-5,CASSSRQGYQPQHF
TRBV28,-,CASSLGPNGSSYEQYF
TRBV6-4,TRBJ2-2,CASSKRLAGANTGELFF
TRBV7-6,TRBJ2-1,CASSVFPRASGSSYNEQFF
TRBV9,TRBJ1-6,CASSATRGAPLHF
TRBV19,TRBJ2-2,CASSEAGELFF
TRBV5-1,TRBJ2-1,CASSSLLAGAGDEQFF
TRBV28,TRBJ1-2,CASSFIPLDRVYGYTF
TRBV5-4,TRBJ2-1,CASSLGTKNEQFF
TRBV10-2,TRBJ1-1,CAIRSNTEAFF
TRBV5-1,TRBJ1-2,CASSLSGVKGYTF
TRBV10-3,TRBJ2-7,CAISGQDRGKVGLAGMVQYF
TRBV19,TRBJ1-5,CASSIRGGGQPQHF
TRBV10-3,TRBJ2-2,CAISSGTGNTGELFF
TRBV11-1,TRBJ1-1,CASSLRGGDRNTEAFF
TRBV2,TRBJ1-3,CASRTKDWAGNTIYF
TRBV7-6,TRBJ2-6,CASSLGASGRAGANVLTF
TRBV2,TRBJ2-2,CASRTGHTAGELFF
TRBV10-1,TRBJ2-1,CASSVVKRPGSYNEQFF
TRBV29-1,TRBJ2-1,CSVEDLGGGEQFF
TRBV15,TRBJ2-1,CATSLGTSGTIGEQFF
TRBV18,TRBJ2-1,CASSRVDEQFF
TRBV5-1,TRBJ2-7,CASSLLAGPSYEQYF
TRBV5-1,TRBJ2-3,CASSGTSTDTQYF
TRBV19,TRBJ2-3,CASRPGGIRSDTQYF
TRBV19,TRBJ1-5,CASSPRGGPQHF
TRBV25-1,TRBJ1-2,CASSRDSQDGYTF
TRBV7-3,TRBJ1-1,CASSLMGNTEAFF
TRBV29-1,TRBJ1-4,CSVGTGGREKLFF
TRBV5-4,TRBJ2-3,CASSLMGLAGYSTDTQYF
TRBV7-2,TRBJ2-7,CASSLLYEQYF
TRBV7-8,TRBJ1-1,CASSLVGAGTGSTEAFF
TRBV15,TRBJ2-3,CATSRVGRGLTDTQYF
TRBV6-5,TRBJ2-3,CASSPNTDTQYF
TRBV10-3,TRBJ1-2,CAISESGYGYTF
TRBV5-6,TRBJ2-5,CASSLTGLAGWETQYF
TRBV30,TRBJ1-5,CAWSLGSNQPQHF
TRBV4-1,TRBJ2-7,CASSPLAGLTEQYF
TRBV27,TRBJ2-5,CASSPGTSGRQETQYF
TRBV5-6,TRBJ2-1,CASSLVGTRGEQFF
TRBV5-1,TRBJ1-1,CASSLGTGEAFF
TRBV6-1,TRBJ1-1,CASRNRLLMNTEAFF
TRBV2,TRBJ1-4,CASSRERKLFF
TRBV7-2,TRBJ1-1,CASSFATRTGYSAFF
TRBV2,TRBJ2-1,CASSAGAPYNEQFF
TRBV27,TRBJ1-3,CASSPRGVAGNTIYF
TRBV7-2,TRBJ2-3,CASSADRPRLRDTQYF